This T cell receptor beta chain was recovered during a study of cytomegalovirus exposure and HLA in healthy donors. Clones were sequenced by immunoSEQ multiplex PCR, and TCRdb holds only the in-frame ones, with some missing. The sample comprises 150,000 to 200,000 clones, around 82% of which are singletons, and roughly 10% rests with the top ten. The donors formed part of the approximately 120-subject validation cohort, distinct from the approximately 670-subject first cohort. Points from the study as a whole: Investigators reported 150 to 200 TCR beta chains as tied to cytomegalovirus. Among TCR sequences, most were rare, though some public TCRs appeared in many donors.

The germline V gene encodes CDR1 LGHNA and CDR2 YNFKEQ. This CDR3 is 15 amino acids long. Trimming left V 1 base short and J 2 bases short, with 10 bases between. Concerning this clone: Its specificity is not known.

The chain recombines TRBV4-2 with TRBJ2-3; TRBD2 might be the D (6 bases). The receptor was isolated from a man under 40 in good health and CMV-seropositive. The source material was PBMCs. The CDR3, as DNA: TGTGCCAGCAGCCAAGGGGACTCGTCCACAGATACGCAGTATTTT. Its protein product is CASSQGDSSTDTQYF.